The clone carrying this T cell receptor beta chain was seen a few times. The antigen is not known. These data come from a study of cytomegalovirus exposure and HLA in healthy donors. Study outcomes and limitations: As immune exposure information, only CMV serostatus was available. Rarity characterized most TCR sequences, yet some public TCRs appeared in many donors. Follow-up analysis later connected one missense variant in DCLRE1C with trimming of TCR beta V- and J-genes.

The primer mix had 60 Vbeta and 13 Jbeta primers. Clones were sequenced by immunoSEQ multiplex PCR, and TCRdb holds only the in-frame ones, with some missing. The sample includes about 160,000 clones, roughly 80% seen only once; the top ten take 0.38%. Germline lookup yields CDR1 SGHNT and CDR2 YYREEE (reference sequence). V lost 5 bases, J lost 8 bases, and 19 bases lay in between. The CDR3 is 15 residues long. Material for sequencing was PBMCs. The receptor's source is a boy under 10 years old in good health and CMV-seronegative. The rearrangement links TRBV5-4 to TRBJ1-4; D not certain. The CDR3 reads CASSRGPGNVEKLFF. Written as DNA, the CDR3 is TGTGCCAGCAGTCGTGGGCCAGGCAACGTGGAAAAACTGTTTTTT.